This section outlines one T cell receptor (beta chain) sequence together with its context. Its antigen is still unknown. This specimen belongs to a study of blood T cells in healthy people across ages. Broader study findings: PBMCs that were unsorted prevented a conclusive naive versus antigen-experienced comparison. Diversity figures derived from one million T cells were judged to underestimate the true value.

CDR3 length: 13 amino acids. V was pared by 4 bases and J by 6 bases, with 6 bases of the junction left unmatched. Looked up from germline, CDR1 is GTSNPN and CDR2 is SVGIG (reference sequence). Those donating, healthy Caucasian individuals from Russia, were aged roughly 6 to 100. Primed by a sample-barcoded 5' primer and a J-beta primer mix, a second PCR proceeded for about 6 to 12 cycles. At least 2.5 million CDR3-containing paired-end reads were obtained per sample. TCRdb redid the calling of the 5' RACE reads with MiXCR, one entry per CDR3 protein. The sample holds approximately 1,100,000 distinct CDR3 sequences, less than 50% seen once.

This rearrangement joins TRBV30 to TRBJ2-1; 7 bases align to TRBD2. Sequencing was carried out using blood. This TCR was recovered from a woman in her fifties or sixties in good health. CDR3 in amino acids: CAWTVGGFNEQFF. In DNA, the CDR3 is TGTGCCTGGACGGTCGGGGGGTTCAATGAGCAGTTCTTC.